One sample yielded the 7 T cell receptor beta chains listed below, sequenced in a study of identical twins listed by TCRdb under 2016. Libraries came from 5' RACE. Sequencing relied on an Illumina HiSeq 2000. TCRdb itself trimmed the public reads at Q25 with fastp, ran MiXCR and retained productive beta chains. Each record represents a unique CDR3 protein, reported with the most common genes and DNA among its rows. Counted in this sample were 1.5 million to 2 million distinct CDR3 sequences; 25% to 35% of them appeared once. The ten most abundant clones make up less than 0.35% of the sample. Sequenced input: cord blood. These receptors were obtained from a newborn girl in good health.

The chain has TRBV20-1 and TRBJ1-2, with D uncertain. CDR1 DFQATT and CDR2 SNEGSKA come from the germline V gene (reference sequence). Between the trimmed V and J ends, which lost 0 bases and 6 bases, there was a span of 11 bases. This CDR3 comprises 13 residues. CDR3 sequence (DNA): TGCAGTGCTAGAGATAGGTCAGCCGATGGCTACACCTTC. It translates to CSARDRSADGYTF.

CDR3 sequence reads: CASSYRGQDETQYF. CDR3 DNA sequence: TGTGCCAGCAGCTACCGGGGACAGGATGAGACCCAGTACTTC. This chain uses TRBV7-2 with TRBJ2-5; 8 bases line up with TRBD1. The CDR3 contains 14 residues. The V gene's germline CDR1 is SGHTA and CDR2 FQGNSA. V was clipped by 4 bases and J by 5 bases; unmatched bases: 6.

This clonotype was counted between two and nine times. The J gene is TRBJ2-1, the V gene TRBV20-1; D remains ambiguous. The germline V gene encodes CDR1 DFQATT and CDR2 SNEGSKA (reference sequence). The ends were cut back, 6 bases at V and 9 bases at J, with 15 bases in the middle. This CDR3 contains 12 residues. Written as DNA, the CDR3 is TGCAGTGCCCCCGACTGGCCTTTTGAGCAGTTCTTC. Encoded protein: CSAPDWPFEQFF.

V and J are TRBV12-3 or TRBV12-4 and TRBJ1-2; 7 positions match TRBD1. The V gene end was trimmed by 5 bases and the J gene end by 4 bases; junction bases not matched to a gene: 4. The CDR3 runs to 13 residues. Written as DNA, the CDR3 is TGTGCCAGCAGTGGGACAGAGTTCTATGGCTACACCTTC. Protein product: CASSGTEFYGYTF.

The chain employs TRBV7-9 and TRBJ2-1; TRBD2 matches 8 bases. Germline assignment: CDR1 SEHNR and CDR2 FQNEAQ (reference sequence). With 0 bases clipped from V and 5 bases from J, the junction kept 3 bases outside the gene matches. The CDR3 covers 15 residues. The CDR3 is CASSLARGEHNEQFF. For the CDR3, the DNA is TGTGCCAGCAGCTTAGCGCGGGGGGAACACAATGAGCAGTTCTTC.

This clonotype was counted a few times. CDR3 residues: CASSFLSGRLSYEQYF. DNA of the CDR3: TGCGCCAGCAGCTTCCTTAGCGGGAGGCTCTCCTACGAGCAGTACTTC. The chain links TRBV5-1 to TRBJ2-7; 10 positions match TRBD2. The germline CDR1 and CDR2 sequences are SGHRS and YFSETQ. Trimming cost V 2 bases and J 0 bases; bases outside gene matches: 5. CDR3 length: 16 amino acids.

The V and J genes are TRBV6-1 and TRBJ2-7; TRBD1 matches at 12 bases. This CDR3 contains 14 residues. Germline V gene sequence: CDR1 MNHNS, CDR2 SASEGT. V shed 8 bases, J shed 7 bases, and the junction held 9 bases outside the gene matches. CDR3 in amino acids: CASARDRGQTEQYF. CDR3 coding DNA: TGTGCCAGCGCCCGGGACAGGGGGCAAACGGAGCAGTACTTC.